A selection of T cell receptor beta chains follows, all from one sample in a study of vaccination effects on CD4 cells after COVID-19. Some clones are missing from TCRdb's copy, which holds only in-frame ones; the method was immunoSEQ multiplex PCR. The repertoire consists of tens of thousands of clones, with just under 75% occurring once and the leading ten covering 30% to 45%. Which antigens these TCRs recognize remains unknown. Sample: CD4+ T cells from PBMCs cultured with a peptide pool, taken before COVID-19 vaccination. These receptors all stem from a human donor who had a prior SARS-CoV-2 infection. Each CDR3 is given with its conserved first and last residue. A D gene is named only where the DNA matches it firmly. Size is stated for part of the rows, as once, few or many counts, or as a class when the clone is expanded.

.	TRBD1	TRBV10-1	TRBJ1-1	TGCGCCAGCAGTGGGACAGGGGGCATGCACACTGAAGCTTTCTTT	CASSGTGGMHTEAFF
.	TRBD2	TRBV19	TRBJ2-7	TGTGCCAGTAGTAGGACTAGCGGGTTCGTGGGTGAGCAGTACTTC	CASSRTSGFVGEQYF
.	TRBD1	TRBV5-6	TRBJ2-7	TGTGCCAGCAGCTCCTTGCTCGGGACAGGGGGCGGTTCCTACGAGCAGTACTTC	CASSSLLGTGGGSYEQYF
once	.	TRBV19	TRBJ1-5	TGTGCCACCTCGCGGGGGGGTGACAATCAGCCCCAGCATTTT	CATSRGGDNQPQHF
.	TRBD2	TRBV9	TRBJ2-2	TGTGCCAGCAGCCCATCGGGACTAGCGGGGGGGTTGGGATCCGCCGGGGAGCTGTTTTTT	CASSPSGLAGGLGSAGELFF
.	TRBD2	TRBV5-5	TRBJ2-7	TGTGCCAGCAGCTCGTCCGGGACTATCTACGAGCAGTACTTC	CASSSSGTIYEQYF
few	.	TRBV6-2/TRBV6-3	TRBJ2-7	TGTGCCAGCAGTTACTCGTTTCAGGGGCCTTACTCCTACGAGCAGTACTTC	CASSYSFQGPYSYEQYF
.	.	TRBV6-6	TRBJ2-7	TGTGCCAGCAGAACAGCTGGGACAACGAGCTACGAGCAGTACTTC	CASRTAGTTSYEQYF
.	.	TRBV25-1	TRBJ1-2	TGTGCCAGCAGTGCCTCGGTCGGGAGGAGCTACACCTTC	CASSASVGRSYTF
.	.	TRBV6-5	TRBJ1-3	TGTGCCAGCAGTTATGGTAGTCTTTACTCTGGAAACACCATATATTTT	CASSYGSLYSGNTIYF
.	TRBD2	TRBV5-4	TRBJ2-3	TGTGCCAGCAGCCTGGGACTAGCGGGTAGCACAGATACGCAGTATTTT	CASSLGLAGSTDTQYF
.	TRBD2	TRBV30	TRBJ2-1	TGTGCCTGGAGGGGACTAGCGGGAGGGTACAGTGAGCAGTTCTTC	CAWRGLAGGYSEQFF
.	TRBD2	TRBV3-1/TRBV3-2	TRBJ2-1	TGTGCCAGCAGCCCCTCCTCTAGCGGGCTATACAATGAGCAGTTCTTC	CASSPSSSGLYNEQFF
.	TRBD2	TRBV27	TRBJ2-7	TGTGCCAGCACCCCGTTGCGCGGGAGACCGGGATACGAGCAGTACTTC	CASTPLRGRPGYEQYF